This T cell receptor beta chain is drawn from a study of blood T cell repertoires in COVID-19. Study context: Nucleic acid was either cDNA or gDNA, and it came from T cells, B-cell-depleted T cells, or PBMCs.

Trimming pared 5 bases from V and 6 bases from J, leaving 14 bases between. The CDR3 covers 15 residues. Germline V gene sequence: CDR1 MNHEY, CDR2 SMNVEV (reference sequence). TCRdb's copy holds only in-frame clones and misses some; the assay was immunoSEQ multiplex PCR. The sample contains over 100,000 clones, about nine tenths of which appear only once. Patients in Seattle were enrolled during active infection, then followed longitudinally. The chain has TRBV27 and TRBJ1-6; D uncertain. The source of this sequence is a woman between 65 and 79 years old with COVID-19, enrolled during active disease. The specimen was peripheral blood. CDR3: CASSPVGSVNSPLHF. CDR3 sequence (DNA): TGTGCCAGCAGTCCCGTCGGGAGCGTTAATTCACCCCTCCACTTT.